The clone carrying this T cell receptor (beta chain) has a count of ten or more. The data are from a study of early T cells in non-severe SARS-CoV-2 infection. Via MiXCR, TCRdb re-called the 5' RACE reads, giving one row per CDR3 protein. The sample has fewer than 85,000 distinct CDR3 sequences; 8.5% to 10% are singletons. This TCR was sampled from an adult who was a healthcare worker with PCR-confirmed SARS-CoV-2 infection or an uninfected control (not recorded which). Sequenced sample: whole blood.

This CDR3 is CASSQARPSGTSGRVDEQFF. The CDR3 coding sequence is TGTGCCAGCAGCCAAGCCCGGCCCTCAGGGACTAGCGGGAGGGTTGATGAGCAGTTCTTC. This chain joins TRBV3-1 and TRBJ2-1, with 16 bases matching TRBD2. CDR3 length equals 20 residues. Looked up from germline, CDR1 is LGHDT and CDR2 is YNNKEL (reference sequence). Trimming took 1 base from V and 8 from J; bases not matched to a gene: 14.